These T cell receptor beta chains were read from a single sample in a study of T cells in Graves' hyperthyroidism and ophthalmopathy. Each CDR3 protein is one row after TCRdb ran MiXCR on the multiplex PCR reads. The sample has a few hundred thousand distinct CDR3 sequences, approximately 14% seen once; the top ten hold about 4.9%. Sequenced material: blood. Source of these receptors: a woman between 18 and 29 years old with Graves' hyperthyroidism. The CDR3 runs from the conserved cysteine through the conserved F or W. Each record gives: CDR3 protein, CDR3 DNA, V gene, J gene, CDR3 length, clone size, D gene. D genes are given only for firm matches. Some rows mark clone size as missing; the rest say once, few, many or name a class of expanded clone.

CASSSGSNNEQFF	TGCGCCAGCAGCAGCGGGAGCAACAATGAGCAGTTCTTC	TRBV10-2	TRBJ2-1	13	many	TRBD2
CASTTRTSGASYNEQFF	TGTGCCAGCACCACTCGGACTAGCGGGGCTTCCTACAATGAGCAGTTCTTC	TRBV6-2/TRBV6-3	TRBJ2-1	17	many	TRBD2
CASSNTRVVYEQYF	TGTGCCAGCAGCAATACACGGGTGGTTTACGAGCAGTACTTC	TRBV12-3/TRBV12-4	TRBJ2-7	14	many	-
CASSWARGRLYEQYF	TGTGCCAGCAGCTGGGCTAGGGGTAGACTCTACGAGCAGTACTTC	TRBV11-2	TRBJ2-7	15	-	-
CASSLFREAEAFF	TGTGCCAGCAGCTTATTCAGGGAGGCTGAAGCTTTCTTT	TRBV11-2	TRBJ1-1	13	-	-
CASSPLGRAVTGELFF	TGTGCCAGTAGTCCCCTCGGGAGGGCGGTCACCGGGGAGCTGTTTTTT	TRBV19	TRBJ2-2	16	few	TRBD2
CASSLGLVNTGELFF	TGTGCCAGCAGCTTGGGGCTAGTCAACACCGGGGAGCTGTTTTTT	TRBV5-6	TRBJ2-2	15	few	-
CASSSGTGVYNEQFF	TGCGCCAGCAGTTCCGGGACAGGGGTTTACAATGAGCAGTTCTTC	TRBV5-1	TRBJ2-1	15	many	TRBD1
CASSDGVFSTDTQYF	TGTGCCAGCAGCGACGGTGTCTTTAGCACAGATACGCAGTATTTT	TRBV28	TRBJ2-3	15	-	-
CASSPHGRGRTDTQYF	TGTGCCAGCAGTCCTCATGGCAGGGGACGCACAGATACGCAGTATTTT	TRBV28	TRBJ2-3	16	many	-
CASSHRPEAYEQYF	TGTGCCAGCAGTCATAGACCTGAGGCTTACGAGCAGTACTTC	TRBV2	TRBJ2-7	14	-	-
CASSVDQGNQPQHF	TGTGCCAGCAGCGTGGATCAGGGCAATCAGCCCCAGCATTTT	TRBV9	TRBJ1-5	14	few	-
CASSSPGLNTGELFF	TGTGCCAGCAGTTCGCCGGGACTTAACACCGGGGAGCTGTTTTTT	TRBV12-3/TRBV12-4	TRBJ2-2	15	-	-
CASTPDRARNQPQHF	TGTGCCAGCACCCCGGACAGGGCTCGCAATCAGCCCCAGCATTTT	TRBV2	TRBJ1-5	15	-	TRBD1
CSASTSTYEQYF	TGCAGTGCTTCGACATCGACCTACGAGCAGTACTTC	TRBV20-1	TRBJ2-7	12	many	-
CSASPRGSDEKLFF	TGCAGTGCTAGTCCCAGGGGGTCGGATGAAAAACTGTTTTTT	TRBV20-1	TRBJ1-4	14	-	TRBD1
CASSFRTGVNSPLHF	TGTGCCAGCAGCTTCCGGACAGGAGTTAATTCACCCCTCCACTTT	TRBV7-6	TRBJ1-6	15	many	TRBD1
CASSEGTTEETQYF	TGTGCCAGCAGTGAAGGGACGACAGAAGAGACCCAGTACTTC	TRBV6-1	TRBJ2-5	14	-	-
CASRQGGGQPQHF	TGTGCCAGCCGACAAGGGGGAGGTCAGCCCCAGCATTTT	TRBV2	TRBJ1-5	13	-	-
CASSFTGVQFF	TGCGCCAGCAGCTTTACGGGGGTACAGTTCTTC	TRBV5-1	TRBJ2-1	11	many	-
CASSLSGTGYPDTQYF	TGTGCCAGCAGTTTATCAGGGACAGGGTATCCAGATACGCAGTATTTT	TRBV28	TRBJ2-3	16	few	TRBD1